Presented here are 19 T cell receptor beta chains from one specimen sequenced in a study of blood T cell repertoires in COVID-19 (dated by TCRdb to the early 2020s). Libraries were constructed by the immunoSEQ multiplex PCR assay. The table was pulled from immuneACCESS by TCRdb, which kept in-frame rearrangements only. Such tables lose some clones; where checked, under half of the loss comes from unresolved V genes, and the rest has no known cause. In all, the sample holds hundreds of thousands of clones, and about 90% of those were seen once. About 1.6% of the sample lies in the top ten. Sequencing was carried out using peripheral blood. Receptors were obtained from a woman in her 40s who had recovered from COVID-19.

The chain joins TRBV2 to TRBJ1-4, with 8 bases matching TRBD1. After removal of 6 bases from V and 7 bases from J, the junction contained 4 bases not matched to a gene. The germline V gene has CDR1 SNHLY and CDR2 FYNNEI. This CDR3 contains 13 residues. This CDR3 reads CASSSQGVEKLFF. The CDR3 DNA is TGTGCCAGCAGCTCACAGGGGGTTGAAAAACTGTTTTTT.

The chain combines TRBV5-1 with TRBJ2-5; TRBD2 might be the D (5 bases). V shed 5 bases and J shed 1 base, with 18 bases lying between them. Germline V gives CDR1 SGHRS, CDR2 YFSETQ. The CDR3 length is 16 residues. The CDR3 DNA reads as TGCGCCAGCAGTCCCCCCGGCCTAGCCACCCAAGAGACCCAGTACTTC. Translating it yields CASSPPGLATQETQYF.

The V gene is TRBV25-1, the J gene TRBJ2-7; D is perhaps TRBD1 (6 bases). CDR3 size: 14 residues. V was trimmed by 3 bases and J by 4 bases, leaving 13 bases between them. Per germline, CDR1 MGHDK and CDR2 SYGVNS. CDR3 sequence: CASSDSRGWYEQYF. DNA for the CDR3: TGTGCCAGCAGTGACTCGAGGGGGTGGTACGAGCAGTACTTC.

On this clone: A read error may account for a junction end that differs from germline. The rearrangement links TRBV4-1 to TRBJ1-4, with 10 bases fitting TRBD1. This CDR3 is 18 amino acids long. From germline, CDR1 is MGHRA and CDR2 YSYEKL. The CDR3 reads CANSQIRGQGSDNEKLFF. The DNA for the CDR3 is TGCGCCAACAGCCAAATTAGGGGACAGGGGTCAGATAATGAAAAACTGTTTTTT.

The rearrangement joins TRBV5-1 to TRBJ2-7; 9 nucleotides agree with TRBD1. The ends lost 4 bases at V and 6 bases at J; junction bases unmatched: 11. Germline V CDR1 and CDR2: SGHRS, YFSETQ. CDR3 length equals 15 residues. Written as DNA, the CDR3 is TGCGCCAGCAGCGCTACGGCCGGACAGGGGACCGAGCAGTACTTC. This sequence encodes CASSATAGQGTEQYF.

Turning to this clone: The same CDR3 is also encoded by other DNA sequences in this sample. The V gene is TRBV12-3 or TRBV12-4, the J gene TRBJ1-1; D is unclear. This CDR3 contains 12 residues. With 2 bases removed from V and 4 bases from J, the gap between germline ends came to 5 bases. CDR3 DNA: TGTGCCAGCAGTTTACGGGGCACTGAAGCTTTCTTT. Amino acids: CASSLRGTEAFF.

The V call is TRBV27, the J call TRBJ2-1, with D unclear. The V end was cut by 6 bases, the J end by 6 bases, with 9 bases between. Germline values: CDR1 MNHEY, CDR2 SMNVEV (reference sequence). The length of the CDR3 is 12 residues. The CDR3 loop is CASSSPGNEQFF. The CDR3 DNA follows: TGTGCCAGCAGCTCTCCCGGCAATGAGCAGTTCTTC.

This chain uses TRBV21-1 with TRBJ1-2; the table assigns TRBD1, which was not confirmed against the DNA. TRBV21-1 is noted as a pseudogene. This CDR3 is 14 amino acids long. The DNA of the CDR3 is TGTGCCAGCACCCCTGGGCTTCAACCTCGTGGCTACACCTTC. It specifies CASTPGLQPRGYTF.

On this clone itself: This sample also contains other DNA sequences that code for the same CDR3. The chain joins TRBV27 to TRBJ1-5; D unresolved. Trimming left V 9 bases short and J 2 bases short, with 8 bases between. The CDR3 has 12 residues. From germline, CDR1 is MNHEY and CDR2 SMNVEV (reference sequence). The CDR3 here is CASREGNQPQHF. In DNA form, the CDR3 reads TGTGCCAGTCGGGAGGGCAATCAGCCCCAGCATTTT.

The chain has TRBV7-2 and TRBJ1-5; D uncertain. This CDR3 spans 16 amino acids. Germline V lookup: CDR1 SGHTA, CDR2 FQGNSA. Trimming took off 2 bases at V and 2 bases at J, with 13 bases between the two ends. As DNA, the CDR3 is TGTGCCAGCAGCTTAACGGGGATCGGTGGCAATCAGCCCCAGCATTTT. It codes for CASSLTGIGGNQPQHF.

V is TRBV27 and J is TRBJ1-3; D is perhaps TRBD1 (6 bases). This CDR3 has 16 residues. Germline V gene lookup returns CDR1 MNHEY and CDR2 SMNVEV (reference sequence). V was cut by 6 bases and J by 0 bases, with 15 bases left in between. The CDR3 is CASSPGQWVSGNTIYF. The CDR3 coding sequence is TGTGCCAGCAGCCCAGGACAGTGGGTCTCTGGAAACACCATATATTTT.

The chain recombines TRBV5-4 with TRBJ2-2; 9 nucleotides align to TRBD2. The CDR3 contains 18 residues. The V gene end was trimmed by 3 bases and the J gene end by 1 base; junction bases not matched to a gene: 10. Germline lookup yields CDR1 SGHNT and CDR2 YYREEE (reference sequence). The CDR3 here is CASSYGTSRIQNTGELFF. The CDR3, as DNA: TGTGCCAGCAGCTACGGGACTAGCCGAATACAGAACACCGGGGAGCTGTTTTTT.

There are a few counts of this clone. The V call is TRBV12-3 or TRBV12-4, the J call TRBJ1-2, with D possibly matching TRBD1 (6 bases). The CDR3 covers 11 residues. V lost 4 bases, J lost 8 bases, and 8 bases lay in between. This chain's CDR3 is CASSYGTGYTF. In DNA, the CDR3 is TGTGCCAGCAGTTACGGGACAGGCTACACCTTC.

The V call is TRBV18, the J call TRBJ1-5; unclear D gene. The CDR3 loop spans 13 amino acids. The ends were cut back, 6 bases at V and 6 bases at J, with 12 bases in the middle. Germline V gene data show CDR1 as KGHSH and CDR2 as LQKENI. CDR3 protein: CASSSWAAQPQHF. In DNA form, the CDR3 reads TGTGCCAGCTCCTCGTGGGCAGCTCAGCCCCAGCATTTT.

V and J are TRBV9 and TRBJ1-1, with D unresolved. The V and J ends lost 0 bases and 8 bases respectively, with 14 bases between them. Per germline, CDR1 SGDLS and CDR2 YYNGEE. This CDR3 has 14 residues. The CDR3, as DNA: TGTGCCAGCAGCGTAGGCGGAGGACCTGTAGAAGCTTTCTTT. Translation: CASSVGGGPVEAFF.

V usage is TRBV6-5 and J usage is TRBJ1-6; 7 bases are a match to TRBD1. V lost 5 bases and J lost 9; bases outside the gene matches: 4. There are 13 residues in the CDR3. The V gene's germline CDR1 is MNHEY and CDR2 SVGAGI. The DNA of the CDR3 is TGTGCCAGCAGTCCGCAGGGGGTTTCACCCCTCCACTTT. Translated, it gives CASSPQGVSPLHF.

V gene TRBV11-1 combines with J gene TRBJ2-2; TRBD2 matches at 7 bases. V was pared by 2 bases and J by 3 bases, with 6 bases of the junction left unmatched. Looked up from germline, CDR1 is SGHAT and CDR2 is FQDESV (reference sequence). The CDR3 extends over 16 amino acids. CDR3 DNA sequence: TGTGCCAGCAGCTTATTCGGGGGGTCGCACACCGGGGAGCTGTTTTTT. It translates to CASSLFGGSHTGELFF.

This clone came up many times. The chain is built from TRBV5-1 and TRBJ1-2, with D possibly being TRBD1 (6 bases). V was pared by 1 base and J by 4 bases, with 11 bases between. Germline CDR1 is SGHRS and CDR2 is YFSETQ. The CDR3 loop spans 14 amino acids. CDR3 region: CASSLLTGVYGYTF. CDR3 DNA sequence: TGCGCCAGCAGCTTGCTGACAGGAGTCTATGGCTACACCTTC.

The J gene is TRBJ2-7, the V gene TRBV30; a weak D match, TRBD2 (6 bases). V dropped 2 bases and J dropped 2 bases, with 10 bases sitting between them. The CDR3 loop spans 13 amino acids. Germline V lookup: CDR1 GTSNPN, CDR2 SVGIG (reference sequence). The CDR3 coding sequence is TGTGCCTGGAGTAGGAGGGAAACCTACGAGCAGTACTTC. Residues: CAWSRRETYEQYF. Based on the CDR3 plus reference TRBV30 and TRBJ2-7, the full variable domain is SQTIHQWPATLVQPVGSPLSLECTVEGTSNPNLYWYRQAAGRGLQLLFYSVGIGQISSEVPQNLSASRPQDRQFILSSKKLLLSDSGFYLCAWSRRETYEQYFGPGTRLTVT.